This T cell receptor (beta chain) derives from a study of OX40 agonist ivuxolimab in advanced cancers. Study-level results: At 0.1-3.0 mg/kg, partial responders had clonal expansion among the lowest observed.

TCRdb keeps only in-frame clones here, not all; method: immunoSEQ multiplex PCR. The data contain tens of thousands of clones, 65% to 90% of them singletons. As concerns this clone: As yet, its antigen is unknown.

There are 15 residues in the CDR3. Excluded were patients having autoimmune disease history or systemic immunosuppression. The input for sequencing was CD4+ or CD8+ T cells sorted from blood, taken in a trial of the OX40 agonist ivuxolimab. V gene TRBV21-1 combines with J gene TRBJ1-5. TRBV21-1 represents a pseudogene. The receptor's source is an adult with an advanced solid tumor such as melanoma, head and neck, liver or kidney cancer. CDR3 in amino acids: CASSKVEVGNQPQHF. CDR3 nucleotide sequence: TGTGCCAGCAGCAAAGTTGAGGTGGGCAATCAGCCCCAGCATTTT.